This TCR beta chain stems from a study of T cell repertoires in cytomegalovirus infection. For the study at large: HLA-C-restricted CMV epitopes, recently identified, and well-studied HLA-B-restricted ones were used by the study. TCR beta signatures that were public indicated CMV infection and matching HLA type.

The study, taken as a whole, reports: HLA-C-restricted, CMV-specific TCR beta clonotypes were dominant ex vivo. Adding up the frequency of public TCR beta families identified people who carried CMV plus the relevant HLA.

To note about this clonotype: The antigen is not known. The junction differs from germline at one of its ends, possibly a read error.

CDR3 length equals 16 residues. CDR1 is SGHVS, CDR2 FNYEAQ, per germline. TCRdb fed the reads into MiXCR, producing one record per CDR3 protein. The sample has about 220,000 distinct CDR3 sequences, around 35% seen once. This sample comprised CD8+ T cells from cultured PBMCs, obtained from culture after CMV antigen stimulation. The chain links TRBV7-6 to TRBJ2-1, with D tentatively TRBD2 (5 bases). The receptor comes from a human donor in good health (CMV status not recorded). Some clones in this sample may be carry-over from other donors' samples. In DNA form, the CDR3 reads TGTGCAAGCAGCTTAGAGTCTATCGGGAAACAAAATGAGCAGTTCTTC. It is translated as CASSLESIGKQNEQFF. The full variable domain, completed using reference TRBV7-6 and TRBJ2-1, is GAGVSQSPRYKVTKRGQDVALRCDPISGHVSLYWYRQALGQGPEFLTYFNYEAQQDKSGLPNDRFSAERPEGSISTLTIQRTEQRDSAMYRCASSLESIGKQNEQFFGPGTRLTVL.